The 22 T cell receptor beta chains below were found in one sample sequenced in a study of cytomegalovirus exposure and HLA in healthy donors. The PCR contained 60 Vbeta and 13 Jbeta primers. The assay was immunoSEQ multiplex PCR, and TCRdb's table has in-frame clones only and misses some. The sample carries around 160,000 clones, around 77% recorded once. The sequencing sample was made of PBMCs. The receptor source for this set is a middle-aged woman in good health and CMV-seronegative.

V and J are TRBV7-9 and TRBJ1-5; 9 nucleotides match TRBD1. CDR3 length: 16 amino acids. Germline values: CDR1 SEHNR, CDR2 FQNEAQ (reference sequence). With 5 bases clipped from V and 0 bases from J, the junction kept 5 bases outside the gene matches. CDR3 sequence reads: CASSRTGDYSNQPQHF. For the CDR3, the DNA is TGTGCCAGCAGCAGGACAGGGGATTATAGCAATCAGCCCCAGCATTTT. The whole variable domain, remainder taken from reference TRBV7-9 and TRBJ1-5, is DTGVSQNPRHKITKRGQNVTFRCDPISEHNRLYWYRQTLGQGPEFLTYFQNEAQLEKSRLLSDRFSAERPKGSFSTLEIQRTEQGDSAMYLCASSRTGDYSNQPQHFGDGTRLSIL.

This clone was found a few times. V is TRBV4-1 and J is TRBJ1-1, with 10 nucleotides matching TRBD1. The CDR3 is made up of 15 amino acids. Germline V gives CDR1 MGHRA, CDR2 YSYEKL. V was clipped by 1 base and J by 4 bases; unmatched bases: 3. The CDR3 region is CASSQGDRGLTEAFF. CDR3 sequence (DNA): TGCGCCAGCAGCCAAGGTGACAGGGGGCTCACTGAAGCTTTCTTT.

This clone has a handful of counts. J is TRBJ2-1 and V is TRBV5-8; TRBD2 aligns across 7 bases. The CDR3 runs to 15 residues. After removal of 3 bases from V and 3 bases from J, the junction contained 6 bases not matched to a gene. Germline V gives CDR1 SGHTS, CDR2 YDEGEE. The CDR3 region has the DNA TGTGCCAGCAGCTACGGGACTACTCTCTACAATGAGCAGTTCTTC. Amino acid sequence: CASSYGTTLYNEQFF.

The chain employs TRBV2 and TRBJ1-1, with D possibly matching TRBD1 (5 bases). This CDR3 has 15 amino acids. Germline V gives CDR1 SNHLY, CDR2 FYNNEI. Between the trimmed V and J ends, which lost 4 bases and 3 bases, there was a span of 15 bases. The CDR3 bases are TGTGCCAGCAGTGCGTTGGAGCAGGGCGACACTGAAGCTTTCTTT. The encoded protein is CASSALEQGDTEAFF.

CDR3 amino acids: CASSVELTGELFF. For the CDR3, the DNA is TGTGCCAGCAGCGTAGAGCTTACCGGGGAGCTGTTTTTT. The chain has TRBV9 and TRBJ2-2; no clear D. This CDR3 comprises 13 residues. Germline V CDR1 and CDR2: SGDLS, YYNGEE. V lost 0 bases and J lost 5, with 5 bases in between.

This clone was recorded only once. At one of its ends the junction is not consistent with the germline gene, which may arise from a read error. V gene TRBV6-5 combines with J gene TRBJ1-1; 9 nucleotides agree with TRBD1. Germline V lookup: CDR1 MNHEY, CDR2 SVGAGI. The CDR3 sequence is 12 residues long. CDR3 nucleotides: TGTGCCAGCAGTTATGGACAGGGGACAGCTGCTTTT. Translation: CASSYGQGTAAF.

The chain combines TRBV7-9 with TRBJ1-2; the match to TRBD1 covers 7 bases. The CDR3 loop spans 15 amino acids. Germline assignment: CDR1 SEHNR and CDR2 FQNEAQ (reference sequence). After removal of 5 bases from V and 2 bases from J, the junction contained 8 bases not matched to a gene. The CDR3 loop reads CASSVTGVLNYGYTF. The CDR3 coding sequence is TGTGCCAGCAGCGTTACAGGGGTTTTGAACTATGGCTACACCTTC.

The CDR3 loop is CASSSGGDRGQPQHF. In DNA form, the CDR3 reads TGTGCCAGCAGTTCGGGTGGGGACAGAGGTCAGCCCCAGCATTTT. This chain uses TRBV28 with TRBJ1-5; 7 bases are shared with TRBD1. Germline V CDR1 and CDR2: MDHEN, SYDVKM. This CDR3 spans 15 amino acids. V lost 4 bases and J lost 6; bases outside the gene matches: 9.

The chain recombines TRBV27 with TRBJ2-2; TRBD1 matches 9 bases. Germline V gene sequence: CDR1 MNHEY, CDR2 SMNVEV (reference sequence). This CDR3 comprises 14 residues. Germline trimming cut 1 base from V and 7 bases from J; bases unmatched to any gene: 1. The CDR3 is CASSLWTGVGELFF. In nucleotides, the CDR3 is TGTGCCAGCAGTTTATGGACAGGGGTCGGGGAGCTGTTTTTT.

This chain uses TRBV2 with TRBJ2-7; weak D call: TRBD1 (5 bases). CDR1 and CDR2 (germline): SNHLY, FYNNEI. V lost 3 bases and J 5 bases, leaving 8 bases between the germline ends. The CDR3 spans 12 residues. Here the CDR3 DNA reads TGTGCCAGCAGTGATGACAGCAACGAGCAGTACTTC. Encoded protein: CASSDDSNEQYF.

The V gene is TRBV9, the J gene TRBJ1-2; weak D call: TRBD1 (5 bases). This CDR3 comprises 14 residues. Trimming left V 4 bases short and J 4 bases short, with 14 bases between. CDR1 SGDLS and CDR2 YYNGEE come from the germline V gene. The CDR3 sequence: CASSPGTIPYGYTF. In nucleotides, the CDR3 is TGTGCCAGCAGCCCCGGGACTATCCCCTATGGCTACACCTTC.

This chain links TRBV30 with TRBJ2-5, with 14 positions matching TRBD2. The CDR3 runs to 16 residues. With V trimmed by 3 bases and J by 5 bases, 8 bases remained unmatched. Per germline, CDR1 GTSNPN and CDR2 SVGIG (reference sequence). The CDR3 here is CAWSAGLAGGGETQYF. In DNA form, the CDR3 reads TGTGCCTGGAGCGCTGGACTAGCGGGAGGTGGTGAGACCCAGTACTTC.

This chain connects TRBV6-1 to TRBJ1-2; 8 nucleotides match TRBD1. The ends lost 1 base at V and 8 bases at J; junction bases unmatched: 9. This CDR3 has 15 amino acids. CDR1 is MNHNS, CDR2 SASEGT, per germline. CDR3 in amino acids: CASSEGAGGAEGYTF. The CDR3 nucleotides are TGTGCCAGCAGTGAAGGGGCAGGGGGCGCGGAAGGCTACACCTTC.

The chain employs TRBV5-6 and TRBJ2-7; 14 nucleotides agree with TRBD2. Germline V lookup: CDR1 SGHDT, CDR2 YYEEEE. The CDR3 has 14 residues. V was clipped by 4 bases and J by 7 bases; unmatched bases: 4. The CDR3 is CASSPGLAGVEQYF. CDR3 bases: TGTGCCAGCAGCCCGGGACTAGCGGGAGTGGAGCAGTACTTC.

The count of this clone is one. The chain employs TRBV6-5 and TRBJ1-1; 9 bases line up with TRBD1. This CDR3 contains 14 residues. Germline V gene data show CDR1 as MNHEY and CDR2 as SVGAGI. V shed 7 bases and J 3 bases; nucleotides not matched to a gene: 6. The CDR3 spells CASTRQGGDTEAFF. In DNA, the CDR3 is TGTGCCAGCACCCGACAGGGGGGGGACACTGAAGCTTTCTTT.

The CDR3 coding sequence is TGTGCCAGCAGCCCTGTAACTTCGGAGACTGAAGCTTTCTTT. Translation gives CASSPVTSETEAFF. V and J are TRBV7-9 and TRBJ1-1; D gene uncertain. CDR3 size: 14 residues. The ends were cut back, 5 bases at V and 5 bases at J, with 15 bases in the middle. The germline CDR1 and CDR2 sequences are SEHNR and FQNEAQ (reference sequence). Variable domain in full (rest from reference TRBV7-9 and TRBJ1-1): DTGVSQNPRHKITKRGQNVTFRCDPISEHNRLYWYRQTLGQGPEFLTYFQNEAQLEKSRLLSDRFSAERPKGSFSTLEIQRTEQGDSAMYLCASSPVTSETEAFFGQGTRLTVV.

V usage is TRBV28 and J usage is TRBJ2-7; unclear D gene. This CDR3 spans 14 amino acids. CDR1 and CDR2 from the germline V gene are MDHEN and SYDVKM. The germline V and J ends were trimmed by 4 bases and 4 bases, with 14 bases remaining between them. DNA of the CDR3: TGTGCCAGCAGTTCTCGTTTGGCCCCGTACGAGCAGTACTTC. Amino acids: CASSSRLAPYEQYF.

The chain employs TRBV6-5 and TRBJ1-2; 7 nucleotides agree with TRBD1. This CDR3 comprises 12 residues. CDR1 and CDR2 from the germline V gene are MNHEY and SVGAGI. The junction had 4 bases not matched to a gene; V was cut back by 5 bases and J by 7 bases. The CDR3 sequence is CASSEGARGYTF. Written as DNA, the CDR3 is TGTGCCAGCAGTGAGGGGGCGCGTGGCTACACCTTC.

The rearrangement links TRBV2 to TRBJ2-2; the D gene is possibly TRBD2 (6 bases). Trimming took off 5 bases at V and 1 base at J, with 14 bases between the two ends. Per the germline V gene, CDR1 is SNHLY and CDR2 is FYNNEI. CDR3 size: 16 residues. DNA for the CDR3: TGTGCCAGCAGTCCTCAGGGACTTGTGAACACCGGGGAGCTGTTTTTT. Its protein product is CASSPQGLVNTGELFF.

The chain is built from TRBV29-1 and TRBJ2-5, with TRBD2 matching over 11 bases. In germline, CDR1 is SQVTM, CDR2 ANQGSEA. With V trimmed by 4 bases and J by 5 bases, 6 bases remained unmatched. The CDR3 totals 14 residues. The CDR3 DNA is TGCAGCGTTGGGGGAACTAGCGGGAGTGAGACCCAGTACTTC. Protein: CSVGGTSGSETQYF.

This sequence joins TRBV27 and TRBJ2-1, with 8 bases fitting TRBD1. The CDR3 extends over 18 amino acids. The V gene end was trimmed by 3 bases and the J gene end by 9 bases; junction bases not matched to a gene: 19. Per the germline V gene, CDR1 is MNHEY and CDR2 is SMNVEV (reference sequence). DNA of the CDR3: TGTGCCAGCAGTTTCTACCCTGGGCAGGCAGGGGGCATAGGTGAGCAGTTCTTC. Residues: CASSFYPGQAGGIGEQFF.

This sequence joins TRBV5-6 and TRBJ1-1; D is ambiguous. The CDR3 runs to 13 residues. Germline CDR1 and CDR2: SGHDT and YYEEEE. The ends were cut back, 1 base at V and 4 bases at J, with 8 bases in the middle. In nucleotides, the CDR3 is TGTGCCAGCAGCTTGATGCGTACCACTGAAGCTTTCTTT. This translates into CASSLMRTTEAFF. Full variable domain (rest looked up from reference TRBV5-6 and TRBJ1-1): DAGVTQSPTHLIKTRGQQVTLRCSPKSGHDTVSWYQQALGQGPQFIFQYYEEEERQRGNFPDRFSGHQFPNYSSELNVNALLLGDSALYLCASSLMRTTEAFFGQGTRLTVV.